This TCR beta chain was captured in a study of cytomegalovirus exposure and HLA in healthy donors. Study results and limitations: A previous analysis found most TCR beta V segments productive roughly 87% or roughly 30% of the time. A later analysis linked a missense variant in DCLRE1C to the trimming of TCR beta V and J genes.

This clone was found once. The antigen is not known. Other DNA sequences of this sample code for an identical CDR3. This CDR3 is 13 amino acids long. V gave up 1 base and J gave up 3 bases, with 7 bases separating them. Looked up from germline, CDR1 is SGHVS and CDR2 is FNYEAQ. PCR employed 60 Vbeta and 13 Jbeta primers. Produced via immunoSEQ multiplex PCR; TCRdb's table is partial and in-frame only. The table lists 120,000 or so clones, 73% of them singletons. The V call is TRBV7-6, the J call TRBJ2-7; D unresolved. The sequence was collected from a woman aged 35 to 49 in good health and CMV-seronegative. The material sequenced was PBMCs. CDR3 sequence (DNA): TGTGCCAGCAGCTTAGGAGTAGACTACGAGCAGTACTTC. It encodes CASSLGVDYEQYF.